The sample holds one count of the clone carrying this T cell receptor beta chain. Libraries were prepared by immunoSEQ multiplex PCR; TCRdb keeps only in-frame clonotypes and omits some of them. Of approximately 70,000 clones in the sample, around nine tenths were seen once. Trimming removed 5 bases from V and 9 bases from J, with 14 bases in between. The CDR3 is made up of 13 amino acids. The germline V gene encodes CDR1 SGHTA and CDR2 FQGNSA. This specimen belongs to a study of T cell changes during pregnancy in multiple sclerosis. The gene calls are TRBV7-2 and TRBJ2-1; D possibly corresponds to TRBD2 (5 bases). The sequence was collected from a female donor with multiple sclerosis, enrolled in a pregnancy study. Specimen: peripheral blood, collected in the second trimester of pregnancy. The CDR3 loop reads CASSAGVVSEQFF. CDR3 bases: TGTGCCAGCAGCGCCGGGGTAGTCAGTGAGCAGTTCTTC.